Below, 8 T cell receptor beta chains from the same sample are listed, as sequenced in a study of blood T cell repertoires in COVID-19. Only in-frame clones appear in the TCRdb table, and some are missing; sequencing was by immunoSEQ multiplex PCR. The data show approximately 82,000 clones, around 85% seen once. The sample taken for sequencing was peripheral blood. Source of these receptors: a woman in her 70s with active or convalescent COVID-19.

This clone is a singleton in its sample. The chain is built from TRBV5-1 and TRBJ2-7; 9 nucleotides align to TRBD1. Germline V gene lookup returns CDR1 SGHRS and CDR2 YFSETQ. The CDR3 spans 14 residues. J lost 4 bases, V lost 7 bases, and 9 bases had no gene match. DNA of the CDR3: TGCGCCAGCTATACAGGGGGCGTTGTATACGAGCAGTACTTC. This sequence encodes CASYTGGVVYEQYF.

The V gene is TRBV4-3, the J gene TRBJ1-1; TRBD1 matches 7 bases. Germline V gene data show CDR1 as LGHNA and CDR2 as YSLEER. V lost 0 bases and J lost 1; bases outside the gene matches: 8. The CDR3 runs to 17 residues. The chain's CDR3 is CASSQDYSGTENTEAFF. The CDR3 DNA sequence: TGCGCCAGCAGCCAAGATTATTCGGGGACAGAGAACACTGAAGCTTTCTTT.

The gene calls are TRBV10-1 and TRBJ2-4; tentative D call: TRBD2 (5 bases). Trimming left V 0 bases short and J 6 bases short, with 6 bases between. Germline CDR1 is WNHNN and CDR2 is SYGVQD (reference sequence). The CDR3 is made up of 13 amino acids. The CDR3 DNA sequence: TGCGCCAGCAGTGAGTCAACTAGAAACATTCAGTACTTC. Protein sequence: CASSESTRNIQYF.

The V call is TRBV4-3, the J call TRBJ1-4, with TRBD1 identical over 8 bases. Germline V gives CDR1 LGHNA, CDR2 YSLEER. The CDR3 is 14 amino acids. V trimming: 5 bases; J trimming: 4 bases; junction bases outside the gene matches: 3. The CDR3 nucleotides read TGCGCCAGCAGCGTACAGGGGGGTAATGAAAAACTGTTTTTT. This gives the protein CASSVQGGNEKLFF.

The chain is built from TRBV18 and TRBJ1-1; D perhaps matches TRBD1 (5 bases). The CDR3 spans 15 residues. CDR1 and CDR2 from the germline V gene are KGHSH and LQKENI. The germline V and J ends were trimmed by 1 base and 1 base, with 10 bases remaining between them. The CDR3 region is CASSPRQDRNTEAFF. Here the CDR3 DNA reads TGTGCCAGCTCACCACGGCAAGACAGGAACACTGAAGCTTTCTTT.

Worth noting for this clone: Other DNA sequences in the same sample also yield this CDR3. The chain combines TRBV11-2 with TRBJ1-5, with 7 bases that match TRBD1. V gave up 1 base and J gave up 6 bases; unmatched junction bases: 6. The germline CDR1 and CDR2 sequences are SGHAT and FQNNGV. There are 15 residues in the CDR3. DNA of the CDR3: TGTGCCAGCAGCTTAGGGACAGGTGGCGGTCAGCCCCAGCATTTT. As protein: CASSLGTGGGQPQHF.

J is TRBJ2-1 and V is TRBV5-1; 7 bases align to TRBD2. CDR1 SGHRS and CDR2 YFSETQ come from the germline V gene. This CDR3 contains 14 residues. Trimming cost V 0 bases and J 9 bases; bases outside gene matches: 6. The chain's CDR3 is CASSLDSGVGEQFF. CDR3 bases: TGCGCCAGCAGCTTGGACAGCGGGGTCGGTGAGCAGTTCTTC. The full variable domain, its missing parts supplied by reference TRBV5-1 and TRBJ2-1, is KAGVTQTPRYLIKTRGQQVTLSCSPISGHRSVSWYQQTPGQGLQFLFEYFSETQRNKGNFPGRFSGRQFSNSRSEMNVSTLELGDSALYLCASSLDSGVGEQFFGPGTRLTVL.

The J gene is TRBJ1-1, the V gene TRBV11-2; D is possibly TRBD1 (6 bases). The CDR3 contains 17 residues. CDR1 and CDR2 from the germline V gene are SGHAT and FQNNGV. Trimming took 2 bases from V and 1 from J, leaving 17 bases between them. The CDR3 here is CASSLRGGFRGNTEAFF. The DNA of the CDR3 is TGTGCCAGCAGCTTAAGAGGGGGTTTTCGGGGGAACACTGAAGCTTTCTTT.